This T cell receptor beta chain was found in a study of radiation and T cells in renal cell carcinoma. The time point here: blood 2 weeks post-SBRT. Treatment given: 15 Gy SBRT to primary tumor, nephrectomy 4 weeks later. The repertoire was sequenced with immunoSEQ multiplex PCR; TCRdb's copy has only in-frame clones and lacks some. This table has 70,000 or so clones, 82% appearing once. The CDR3 runs 14 residues. Trimming shortened V by 6 bases and J by 5 bases, and 14 bases separated the two germline ends. Germline lookup yields CDR1 MDHEN and CDR2 SYDVKM. Findings and caveats of the study: Top tumor clonotypes rose in blood 2 weeks post-radiation, then contracted.

Of note for this clone: Its antigen is currently unknown.

The clonotype originates from a man aged 60 to 69 with renal cell carcinoma. The chain is built from TRBV28 and TRBJ2-1; possibly TRBD1 for D (6 bases). The material was blood, obtained from a patient whose treatment included radiotherapy and nephrectomy. The CDR3 is CASSPITGHNEQFF. CDR3 bases: TGTGCCAGCAGCCCGATTACAGGGCACAATGAGCAGTTCTTC.